These T cell receptor beta chains were read from a single sample in a study of cytomegalovirus exposure and HLA in healthy donors. Libraries were prepared by immunoSEQ multiplex PCR; TCRdb keeps only in-frame clonotypes and omits some of them. The data show under 150,000 clones, approximately 83% seen once. The source material was PBMCs. The receptors were sampled from a male donor in good health and CMV-seronegative. CDR3s include the opening cysteine and the closing phenylalanine or tryptophan. D genes are given only for firm matches. Clone size is not always given. Where it is, it says once, few, many or a class for expanded clones.

TRBJ2-7 . TRBV16 TRBD2 CASSHMTSGTSYEQYF TGTGCCAGCAGCCACATGACTAGCGGTACCTCCTACGAGCAGTACTTC
TRBJ2-7 few TRBV7-2 . CASSLTSSGYEQYF TGTGCCAGCAGCTTAACGTCCAGCGGCTACGAGCAGTACTTC
TRBJ2-5 . TRBV18 TRBD2 CASSPLAGGPQETQYF TGTGCCAGCTCACCTTTAGCGGGAGGGCCCCAAGAGACCCAGTACTTC
TRBJ2-7 . TRBV14 TRBD2 CASSKTSGRAFYYEQYF TGTGCCAGCAGCAAAACTAGCGGGAGGGCCTTTTACTACGAGCAGTACTTC
TRBJ2-7 few TRBV29-1 . CSVVLTLSLHYEQYF TGCAGCGTTGTACTAACCCTATCCCTCCATTACGAGCAGTACTTC
TRBJ1-4 . TRBV7-9 TRBD1 CASRQGGASEKLFF TGTGCCAGCCGCCAGGGGGGCGCCTCTGAAAAACTGTTTTTT
TRBJ2-1 . TRBV6-5 TRBD2 CASSGRVYNEQFF TGTGCCAGCAGCGGGAGGGTCTACAATGAGCAGTTCTTC
TRBJ1-2 . TRBV4-3 . CASSQDRGTYGYTF TGCGCCAGCAGCCAAGATCGGGGGACCTATGGCTACACCTTC
TRBJ2-3 . TRBV27 . CASSPLGRTNTDTQYF TGTGCCAGCAGTCCACTCGGGCGGACTAACACAGATACGCAGTATTTT
TRBJ2-7 . TRBV12-5 TRBD2 CASGLGGRSYEQYF TGTGCTAGTGGTTTGGGCGGGAGGAGTTACGAGCAGTACTTC
TRBJ2-1 . TRBV5-6 TRBD2 CASSFGGSRFF TGTGCCAGCAGCTTTGGCGGGAGTAGGTTCTTC
TRBJ1-2 . TRBV7-8 TRBD1 CASSPGQGSGGYTF TGTGCCAGCAGCCCCGGACAGGGTTCAGGCGGCTACACCTTC
TRBJ1-5 . TRBV19 . CASKVGSQPQHF TGTGCCAGTAAGGTGGGGAGCCAGCCCCAGCATTTT
TRBJ2-3 . TRBV4-3 . CASSQEGAGLPSTDTQYF TGCGCCAGCAGCCAAGAGGGGGCGGGCCTCCCTAGCACAGATACGCAGTATTTT
TRBJ2-7 . TRBV7-8 TRBD2 CASSLGGFSSYEQYF TGTGCCAGCAGCTTGGGGGGGTTCAGCTCCTACGAGCAGTACTTC
TRBJ2-1 . TRBV7-9 . CASSLVRAGEQFF TGTGCCAGCAGCTTAGTCAGGGCAGGTGAGCAGTTCTTC
TRBJ2-2 . TRBV2 TRBD1 CASNPGTGRSRNTGELFF TGTGCCAGCAATCCCGGGACAGGGAGGTCAAGGAACACCGGGGAGCTGTTTTTT
TRBJ2-7 . TRBV6-6 . CASSYGDKSYEQYF TGTGCCAGCAGTTACGGGGACAAATCCTACGAGCAGTACTTC